This T cell receptor beta chain is drawn from a study of control samples from healthy donors and cancer patients. With 6 bases removed from V and 1 base from J, the gap between germline ends came to 13 bases. The CDR3 sequence is 15 residues long. Germline V gene data show CDR1 as SNHLY and CDR2 as FYNNEI. Sequencing was performed with immunoSEQ multiplex PCR; in TCRdb, only in-frame clones are kept and a portion is missing. In the table there are over 85,000 clones, roughly 83% of which are singletons. The chain carries TRBV2 and TRBJ1-5; possibly TRBD1 for D (5 bases). This clonotype originated in a man between 65 and 80 years old with lung cancer. Specimen: PBMCs. CDR3 amino acids: CASRGTLVSNQPQHF. CDR3 nucleotides: TGTGCCAGCAGGGGGACTCTGGTGAGCAATCAGCCCCAGCATTTT. Full variable domain (outside the CDR3, taken from reference TRBV2 and TRBJ1-5): EPEVTQTPSHQVTQMGQEVILRCVPISNHLYFYWYRQILGQKVEFLVSFYNNEISEKSEIFDDQFSVERPDGSNFTLKIRSTKLEDSAMYFCASRGTLVSNQPQHFGDGTRLSIL.